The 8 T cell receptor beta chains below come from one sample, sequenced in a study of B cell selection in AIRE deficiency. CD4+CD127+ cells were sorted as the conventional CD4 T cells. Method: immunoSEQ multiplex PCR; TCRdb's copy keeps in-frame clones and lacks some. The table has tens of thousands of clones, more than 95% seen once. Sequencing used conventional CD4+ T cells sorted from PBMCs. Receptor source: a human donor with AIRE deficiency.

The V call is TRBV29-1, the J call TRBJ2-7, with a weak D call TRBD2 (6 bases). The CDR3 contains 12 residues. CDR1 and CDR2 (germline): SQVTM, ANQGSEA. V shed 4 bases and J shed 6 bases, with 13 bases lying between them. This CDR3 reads CSVVPTSSEQYF. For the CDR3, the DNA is TGCAGCGTTGTACCAACTAGCAGCGAGCAGTACTTC.

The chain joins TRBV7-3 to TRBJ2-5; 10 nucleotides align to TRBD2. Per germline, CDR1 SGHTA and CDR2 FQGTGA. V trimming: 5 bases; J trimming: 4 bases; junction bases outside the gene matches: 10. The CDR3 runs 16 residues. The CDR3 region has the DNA TGTGCCAGCAGCCTACCTCCTAGCGGGGGTAGAGAGACCCAGTACTTC. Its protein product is CASSLPPSGGRETQYF.

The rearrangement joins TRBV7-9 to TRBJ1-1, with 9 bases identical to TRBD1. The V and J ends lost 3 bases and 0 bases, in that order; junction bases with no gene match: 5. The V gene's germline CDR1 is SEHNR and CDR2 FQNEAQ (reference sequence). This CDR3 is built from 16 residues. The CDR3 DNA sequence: TGTGCCAGCAGCTTCCCGACAGGGGGGATGAACACTGAAGCTTTCTTT. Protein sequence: CASSFPTGGMNTEAFF.

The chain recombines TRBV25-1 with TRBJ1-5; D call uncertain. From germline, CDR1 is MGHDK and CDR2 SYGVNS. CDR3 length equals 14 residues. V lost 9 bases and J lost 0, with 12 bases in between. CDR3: CASSGPYSNQPQHF. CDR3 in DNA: TGTGCCAGTTCGGGTCCGTATAGCAATCAGCCCCAGCATTTT.

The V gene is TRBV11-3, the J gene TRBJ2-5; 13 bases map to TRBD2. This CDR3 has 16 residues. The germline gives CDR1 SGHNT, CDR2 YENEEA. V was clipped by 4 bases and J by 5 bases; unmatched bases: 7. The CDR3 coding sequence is TGTGCCAGCAGCTCCGGGACTAGCGGGATTGGGGAGACCCAGTACTTC. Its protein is CASSSGTSGIGETQYF.

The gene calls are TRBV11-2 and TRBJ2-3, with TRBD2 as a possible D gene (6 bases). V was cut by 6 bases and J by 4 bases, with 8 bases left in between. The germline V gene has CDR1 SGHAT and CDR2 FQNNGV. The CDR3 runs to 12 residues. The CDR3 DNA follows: TGTGCCAGCAGGCCGGGGGCAGATACGCAGTATTTT. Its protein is CASRPGADTQYF.

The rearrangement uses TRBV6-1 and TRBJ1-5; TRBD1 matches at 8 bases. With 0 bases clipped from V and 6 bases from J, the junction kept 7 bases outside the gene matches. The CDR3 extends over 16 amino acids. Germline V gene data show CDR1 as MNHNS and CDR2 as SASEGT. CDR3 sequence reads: CASSEALYRGSQPQHF. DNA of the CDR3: TGTGCCAGCAGTGAAGCGCTCTACAGGGGGAGTCAGCCCCAGCATTTT.

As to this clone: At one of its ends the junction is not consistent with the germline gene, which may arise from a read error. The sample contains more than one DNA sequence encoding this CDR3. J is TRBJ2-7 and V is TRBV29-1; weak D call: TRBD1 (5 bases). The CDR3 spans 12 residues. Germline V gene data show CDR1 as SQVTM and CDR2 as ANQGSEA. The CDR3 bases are TGCAGCGCTCAGGGAAACTCCCACGAGCAGTACTTC. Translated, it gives CSAQGNSHEQYF.